This entry features one TCR beta chain sequence. There is no known antigen for this receptor. No per-base quality is available; no much larger clone lies one base away. The treatment or condition label on this specimen signifies: live attenuated yellow fever vaccine strain. Two biological replicates of bulk PBMCs were collected at each blood-draw timepoint. PBMCs were isolated from peripheral blood using a standard Ficoll-Paque protocol. TriZol was used to extract RNA from bulk PBMCs, CD4 and CD8 fractions, and dextramer-positive and dextramer-negative fractions. TCR cDNA was synthesized by 5'RACE template switching, which introduced a universal primer site and unique molecular identifiers. Priming of cDNA synthesis was performed from both the TCR alpha and TCR beta constant segments. Library amplification involved two PCR steps, and the second step added sample barcodes and sequencing adapters. Sequencing of libraries was done on Illumina HiSeq 2500 (2x100 bp) or NovaSeq (2x150 bp). The authors' pipeline ran thus. Reads were demultiplexed and collapsed into UMI consensus sequences with MIGEC, and V(D)J alignment was performed with MiXCR. Vaccine-responding clonotypes were defined with edgeR using replicate PBMC samples, requiring FDR below 0.01 and a log2 fold change above 5 up to day 15. CD4 or CD8 identity was assigned to each bulk clonotype according to whether the clonotype was present at higher abundance in the sequenced CD4 repertoire or the sequenced CD8 repertoire. TCRdb trimmed public reads at Q25 via fastp, called clones via MiXCR and kept in-frame beta chains. Each CDR3 protein appears once, grouped with its most common genes and DNA. The authors' filters were not applied to this entry. In all, the sample holds just under 600,000 distinct CDR3 sequences, and about 13% of those were seen once. Of the sample, around 15% falls within the top ten clones.

From cysteine to phenylalanine, the CDR3 is 12 amino acids long. The sequence is cut down to CDR3 DNA, 36 bases in frame from base 1. CDR1 KGHDR and CDR2 SFDVKD are derived from the germline V gene. Trimming takes 1 base off V and 10 bases off J; junction bases not matched to a gene: 0. The sample is drawn from a study of T cells after yellow fever vaccination (dated by TCRdb to between 2019 and 2020). Context from the whole study: Libraries from fractions with low cell numbers were prepared with the SMART-Seq v4 Ultra Low Input RNA kit. Blood was drawn at multiple timepoints before and after primary and secondary immunization, with bulk PBMC replicates and cell subsets isolated. To follow T-cell clones before and after both primary and booster YFV17D yellow fever vaccination, bulk TCR alpha and beta repertoires underwent longitudinal sequencing. The cohort comprised two healthy male donors, one aged 18 to 29 and one aged 30 to 40 years. Points the paper makes about the study in general: The secondary T-cell response was found to be weaker but faster than the primary response, with a peak reached on day 5 rather than on day 15. A small share of clonotypes occurred in both CD4 and CD8 compartments, likely arising from convergent recombination. Because the study included only a couple of donors, the extent to which the findings can be generalized is limited. Computational filtering was needed because FACS-sorted repertoires could contain abundant contaminating clonotypes from the bulk population. After the booster, most clones that had expanded after primary vaccination were detected again (over 95% of CD4 and more than 85% of CD8), suggesting broad maintenance of memory.

This receptor chain uses TRBV24-1 and TRBJ2-4; TRBD2 matches 7 bases in the middle. The clonotype comes from a young man who received the YFV17D yellow fever vaccine. Specimen: PBMCs, collected on the day of the yellow fever booster vaccination. The sequence in DNA is TGTGCCACCAGTGATTTCGGGGGGATTCAGTACTTC. It encodes CATSDFGGIQYF.